What follows are 18 T cell receptor beta chains derived from one specimen sequenced in a study of cytomegalovirus exposure and HLA in healthy donors. Vbeta (60) and Jbeta (13) primers were used in the PCR. Only in-frame clones appear in the TCRdb table, and some are missing; sequencing was by immunoSEQ multiplex PCR. The table includes a few hundred thousand clones, approximately 84% detected once. The specimen sequenced was PBMCs. All receptors derive from a woman aged 40 to 49 in good health and CMV-seronegative.

The chain has TRBV7-6 and TRBJ2-5; no clear D. The CDR3 sequence is 11 residues long. Germline V gene data show CDR1 as SGHVS and CDR2 as FNYEAQ. The V end was cut by 5 bases, the J end by 6 bases, with 7 bases between. CDR3 DNA sequence: TGTGCCAGCAGCCCCCTAAAGACCCAGTACTTC. Translating gives CASSPLKTQYF.

This chain links TRBV6-5 with TRBJ2-7; TRBD1 aligns across 9 bases. Germline values: CDR1 MNHEY, CDR2 SVGAGI. Unmatched junction bases numbered 8, after V lost 6 bases and J lost 2 bases. The CDR3 sequence is 15 residues long. The DNA for the CDR3 is TGTGCCAGCAGCACCGCCGGGACAGGGACCTACGAGCAGTACTTC. It encodes CASSTAGTGTYEQYF.

The chain uses TRBV7-2 and TRBJ2-1; 8 nucleotides agree with TRBD1. Looked up from germline, CDR1 is SGHTA and CDR2 is FQGNSA. The CDR3 length is 13 residues. The junction had 9 bases not matched to a gene; V was cut back by 2 bases and J by 15 bases. CDR3 residues: CASSLNGQGGLFF. The CDR3 nucleotides read TGTGCCAGCAGCTTAAATGGACAGGGCGGATTGTTCTTC.

The chain joins TRBV13 to TRBJ2-3, with no clear D. This CDR3 has 12 residues. CDR1 is PRHDT and CDR2 is FYEKMQ in the germline V gene (reference sequence). V was shortened by 1 base and J by 6 bases, with 5 bases between the two germline ends. CDR3 bases: TGTGCCAGCAGCTTAGTGAGCGATACGCAGTATTTT. Protein product: CASSLVSDTQYF.

The rearrangement joins TRBV6-5 to TRBJ1-2; no clear D gene. The V end lost 0 bases, the J end lost 2 bases, and 7 bases lay between the germline ends. The CDR3 extends over 14 amino acids. CDR1 and CDR2 from the germline V gene are MNHEY and SVGAGI. CDR3: CASSYSAFNYGYTF. The CDR3 nucleotides read TGTGCCAGCAGTTACTCGGCTTTCAACTATGGCTACACCTTC.

As for this clone: One end of the junction varies from germline; a read error may be responsible. The rearrangement joins TRBV30 to TRBJ2-3; a possible D gene is TRBD2 (6 bases). The CDR3 contains 13 residues. Germline values: CDR1 GTSNPN, CDR2 SVGIG (reference sequence). Here the CDR3 reads CAWSDSRASPAGF. The CDR3 DNA reads TGTGCCTGGAGTGATAGCCGGGCCTCTCCGGCGGGGTTT.

The chain links TRBV5-4 to TRBJ2-2; 7 bases line up with TRBD1. J lost 3 bases, V lost 0 bases, and 2 bases had no gene match. Germline CDR1 SGHNT, CDR2 YYREEE (reference sequence). CDR3 length: 15 residues. Here the CDR3 DNA reads TGTGCCAGCAGCTTGGAAGGGGGCTACACCGGGGAGCTGTTTTTT. It encodes CASSLEGGYTGELFF. The full variable domain, in which reference TRBV5-4 and TRBJ2-2 provide the parts outside the CDR3, is ETGVTQSPTHLIKTRGQQVTLRCSSQSGHNTVSWYQQALGQGPQFIFQYYREEENGRGNFPPRFSGLQFPNYSSELNVNALELDDSALYLCASSLEGGYTGELFFGEGSRLTVL.

The J gene is TRBJ2-5, the V gene TRBV9; TRBD2 matches at 15 bases. The length of the CDR3 is 18 residues. V shed 3 bases and J 0 bases; nucleotides not matched to a gene: 6. Germline V gene sequence: CDR1 SGDLS, CDR2 YYNGEE. Written as DNA, the CDR3 is TGTGCCAGCAGCGAGGGACTAGCGGGGGGTCCGTACCAAGAGACCCAGTACTTC. Translation: CASSEGLAGGPYQETQYF.

In the case of this clone: A read error may explain this, as a much larger clone is one base away. Other nucleotide sequences in the sample specify the same CDR3. The gene calls are TRBV7-8 and TRBJ2-7; D is perhaps TRBD1 (6 bases). With 0 bases removed from V and 1 base from J, the gap between germline ends came to 7 bases. The CDR3 length is 14 residues. The germline V gene encodes CDR1 SGHVS and CDR2 FQNEAQ. CDR3 nucleotides: TGTGCCAGCAGCTTAGCAGGACAGTCCTACGAGCAGTACTTC. Protein: CASSLAGQSYEQYF.

The chain is built from TRBV6-6 and TRBJ1-6; TRBD1 agrees at 8 bases. Germline V gives CDR1 MNHNY, CDR2 SVGAGI (reference sequence). J was trimmed by 10 bases and V by 2 bases; bases with no gene match: 1. This CDR3 has 13 residues. Written as DNA, the CDR3 is TGTGCCAGCAGTTACCAGGGGGCATCACCCCTCCACTTT. Translation gives CASSYQGASPLHF.

Here the CDR3 reads CASSVHRESYEQYF. The CDR3, as DNA: TGCGCCAGCAGCGTACACAGGGAATCGTACGAGCAGTACTTC. V is TRBV5-1 and J is TRBJ2-7, with TRBD1 as a possible D gene (6 bases). CDR1 is SGHRS and CDR2 is YFSETQ in the germline V gene. V lost 4 bases and J lost 4, with 15 bases in between. The CDR3 runs to 14 residues. Full variable domain (outside the CDR3, taken from reference TRBV5-1 and TRBJ2-7): KAGVTQTPRYLIKTRGQQVTLSCSPISGHRSVSWYQQTPGQGLQFLFEYFSETQRNKGNFPGRFSGRQFSNSRSEMNVSTLELGDSALYLCASSVHRESYEQYFGPGTRLTVT.

This sequence joins TRBV28 and TRBJ1-5; 7 bases are a match to TRBD1. With V trimmed by 6 bases and J by 3 bases, 8 bases remained unmatched. Germline CDR1 reads MDHEN; CDR2 reads SYDVKM. The CDR3 loop spans 15 amino acids. CDR3 loop: CASRGTEYLNQPQHF. CDR3 nucleotide sequence: TGTGCCAGCAGGGGGACAGAGTATCTCAATCAGCCCCAGCATTTT.

The V and J genes are TRBV19 and TRBJ1-1; no reliable D call. Looked up from germline, CDR1 is LNHDA and CDR2 is SQIVND (reference sequence). The V and J ends lost 5 bases and 1 base respectively, with 14 bases between them. The CDR3 runs to 15 residues. Here the CDR3 reads CASSPTIHWNTEAFF. In DNA, the CDR3 is TGTGCCAGTAGTCCAACTATTCATTGGAACACTGAAGCTTTCTTT. Full variable domain (remainder filled in from reference TRBV19 and TRBJ1-1): DGGITQSPKYLFRKEGQNVTLSCEQNLNHDAMYWYRQDPGQGLRLIYYSQIVNDFQKGDIAEGYSVSREKKESFPLTVTSAQKNPTAFYLCASSPTIHWNTEAFFGQGTRLTVV.

This sequence joins TRBV19 and TRBJ2-2; TRBD1 might be the D (6 bases). V lost 7 bases and J 6 bases, leaving 21 bases between the germline ends. Germline CDR1 LNHDA, CDR2 SQIVND (reference sequence). The CDR3 is made up of 16 amino acids. The CDR3: CASKRTDLGIAGELFF. The CDR3 DNA reads TGTGCCAGTAAGAGGACAGACCTGGGGATCGCCGGGGAGCTGTTTTTT.

This sequence joins TRBV9 and TRBJ2-7, with D unresolved. The CDR3 has 13 residues. CDR1 and CDR2 from the germline V gene are SGDLS and YYNGEE. Trimming removed 0 bases from V and 2 bases from J, with 6 bases in between. CDR3 bases: TGTGCCAGCAGCGTAGACAGCACCTACGAGCAGTACTTC. The encoded protein is CASSVDSTYEQYF.

This chain joins TRBV5-4 and TRBJ1-2; 10 bases agree with TRBD1. Germline-derived CDR1 and CDR2 are SGHNT and YYREEE (reference sequence). Unmatched junction bases numbered 15, after V lost 3 bases and J lost 7 bases. The CDR3 has 17 residues. The CDR3 is CASSSPSAGTGVRGYTF. The CDR3 nucleotides read TGTGCCAGCAGCTCGCCCTCTGCCGGGACAGGGGTCCGTGGCTACACCTTC.

The table lists this clone with a count of one. The V gene is TRBV2, the J gene TRBJ2-5; D remains ambiguous. The end of the DNA fits TRBJ2-7 better, so the J call may be wrong. The CDR3 extends over 11 amino acids. Germline CDR1 SNHLY, CDR2 FYNNEI. The DNA for the CDR3 is TGTGCCAGCAGTGATTTCACCGAGCAGTACTTC. Translating it yields CASSDFTEQYF.

This chain links TRBV11-2 with TRBJ2-1; 7 positions agree with TRBD2. Germline V CDR1 and CDR2: SGHAT, FQNNGV. V lost 4 bases and J lost 10; bases outside the gene matches: 7. The CDR3 contains 13 residues. CDR3 nucleotide sequence: TGTGCCAGCAGCTCAGCCGGGGGGAGCGAGCAGTTCTTC. This encodes CASSSAGGSEQFF.